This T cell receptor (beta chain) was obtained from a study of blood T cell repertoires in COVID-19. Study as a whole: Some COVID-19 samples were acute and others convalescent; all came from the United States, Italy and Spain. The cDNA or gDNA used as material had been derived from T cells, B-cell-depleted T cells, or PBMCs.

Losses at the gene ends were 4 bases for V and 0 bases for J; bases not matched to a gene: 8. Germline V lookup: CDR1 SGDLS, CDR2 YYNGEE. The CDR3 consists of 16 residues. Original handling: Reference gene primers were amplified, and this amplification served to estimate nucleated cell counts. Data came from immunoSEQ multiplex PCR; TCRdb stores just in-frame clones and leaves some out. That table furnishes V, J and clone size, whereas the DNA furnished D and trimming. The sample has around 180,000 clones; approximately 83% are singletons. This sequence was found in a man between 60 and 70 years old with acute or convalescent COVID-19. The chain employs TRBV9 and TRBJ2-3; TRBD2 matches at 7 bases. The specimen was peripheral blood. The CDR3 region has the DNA TGTGCCAGCAGCCCTCTAGCGGCTTCTAGCACAGATACGCAGTATTTT. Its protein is CASSPLAASSTDTQYF.